These T cell receptor beta chains were read from a single sample in a study of shared clonotypes between healthy human individuals. Repertoires were generated with immunoSEQ multiplex PCR, while TCRdb's copy carries only in-frame clones and drops some. The data contain 2 million to 2.5 million clones, 93% of them singletons. The specimen sequenced was naive CD4+ T cells from PBMCs. These receptors were collected from a man aged 18 to 30 in good health. Some clones in this sample may be carry-over from other donors' samples. The CDR3 runs from the conserved cysteine through the conserved F or W. A D gene is named only where the DNA matches it firmly. A row's size may be missing; if present it is once, few, many or a size class.

v_gene: TRBV7-9; j_gene: TRBJ2-3; abundance: once; d_gene: TRBD2; CDR3nt: TGTGCCAGCAGGTCCGGACTAGCGGGAGCAGATACGCAGTATTTT; CDR3aa: CASRSGLAGADTQYF
v_gene: TRBV5-1; j_gene: TRBJ2-6; abundance: .; d_gene: .; CDR3nt: TGCGCCAGCAGGGTCCTCTCTGGGGCCAACGTCCTGACTTTC; CDR3aa: CASRVLSGANVLTF
v_gene: TRBV10-3; j_gene: TRBJ2-3; abundance: .; d_gene: .; CDR3nt: TGTGCCATCTCCCAGACCGAGGGTACAGATACGCAGTATTTT; CDR3aa: CAISQTEGTDTQYF
v_gene: TRBV2; j_gene: TRBJ2-2; abundance: .; d_gene: .; CDR3nt: TGTGCCAGCAGGGTTGAGTCGGCCCCGGGGGAGCTGTTTTTT; CDR3aa: CASRVESAPGELFF
v_gene: TRBV5-1; j_gene: TRBJ1-5; abundance: .; d_gene: .; CDR3nt: TGCGCCAGCAGCTTGGAGGCCCCCGCTGGAGTGGGGTCCCAGCATTTT; CDR3aa: CASSLEAPAGVGSQHF
v_gene: TRBV25-1; j_gene: TRBJ1-2; abundance: .; d_gene: TRBD1; CDR3nt: TGTGCCAGCAGCGCCGACAGGGGGACCTATGGCTACACCTTC; CDR3aa: CASSADRGTYGYTF
v_gene: TRBV9; j_gene: TRBJ2-2; abundance: few; d_gene: .; CDR3nt: TGTGCCAGCAGCGTAAGGGGGACCCTCACCGGGGAGCTGTTTTTT; CDR3aa: CASSVRGTLTGELFF
v_gene: TRBV6-1; j_gene: TRBJ1-2; abundance: .; d_gene: .; CDR3nt: TGTGCCAGCCGGGGGGATGGCTACACCTTC; CDR3aa: CASRGDGYTF
v_gene: TRBV5-1; j_gene: TRBJ1-1; abundance: once; d_gene: TRBD1; CDR3nt: TGCGCCAGCAGCTCTACCGGGACAGACACTGAAGCTTTCTTT; CDR3aa: CASSSTGTDTEAFF
v_gene: TRBV9; j_gene: TRBJ1-5; abundance: few; d_gene: .; CDR3nt: TGTGCCAGCAGCCCAGCGGGGCAGGGTCTTCTCCAGCCCCAGCATTTT; CDR3aa: CASSPAGQGLLQPQHF
v_gene: TRBV5-8; j_gene: TRBJ1-5; abundance: .; d_gene: .; CDR3nt: TGTGCCAGCAGCTTGAATAGGTGGGCAAGGGGCAATCAGCCCCAGCATTTT; CDR3aa: CASSLNRWARGNQPQHF
v_gene: TRBV20-1; j_gene: TRBJ1-1; abundance: .; d_gene: .; CDR3nt: TGCAGTGCTGGGGAAGAGACTGAAGCTTTCTTT; CDR3aa: CSAGEETEAFF
v_gene: TRBV10-2; j_gene: TRBJ2-1; abundance: .; d_gene: .; CDR3nt: TGCGCCAGCGGGATGGGGCAGTTCTTC; CDR3aa: CASGMGQFF
v_gene: TRBV14; j_gene: TRBJ2-4; abundance: .; d_gene: .; CDR3nt: TGTGCCAGCAGCCAACTTGGAGGGGCGTTTACCCTAGCCAAAAACATTCAGTACTTC; CDR3aa: CASSQLGGAFTLAKNIQYF
v_gene: TRBV14; j_gene: TRBJ1-2; abundance: .; d_gene: .; CDR3nt: TGTGCCAGCAGCCTCAGGGGTCACTATGGCTACACCTTC; CDR3aa: CASSLRGHYGYTF